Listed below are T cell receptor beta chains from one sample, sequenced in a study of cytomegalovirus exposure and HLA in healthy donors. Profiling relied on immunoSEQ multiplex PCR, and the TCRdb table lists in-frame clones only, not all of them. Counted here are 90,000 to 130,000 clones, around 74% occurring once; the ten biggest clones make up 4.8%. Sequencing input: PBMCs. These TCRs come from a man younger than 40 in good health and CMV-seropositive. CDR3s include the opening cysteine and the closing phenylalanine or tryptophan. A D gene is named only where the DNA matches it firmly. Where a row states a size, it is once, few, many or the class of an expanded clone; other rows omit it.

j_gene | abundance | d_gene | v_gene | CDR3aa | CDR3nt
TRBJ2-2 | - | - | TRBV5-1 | CASSFRTVNTGELFF | TGCGCCAGCAGCTTTCGGACAGTCAACACCGGGGAGCTGTTTTTT
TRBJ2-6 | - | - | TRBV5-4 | CASTPTNPGANVLTF | TGTGCCAGCACTCCCACTAACCCTGGGGCCAACGTCCTGACTTTC
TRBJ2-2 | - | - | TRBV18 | CASSPNPSLTGELFF | TGTGCCAGCTCACCCAACCCTAGTCTCACCGGGGAGCTGTTTTTT
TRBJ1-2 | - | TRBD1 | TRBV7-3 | CASSFGQGGGYTF | TGTGCCAGCAGCTTTGGACAGGGGGGTGGCTACACCTTC
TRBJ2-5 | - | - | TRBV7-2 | CASSPDQNRVIETQYF | TGTGCCAGCAGCCCCGACCAGAACAGGGTAATAGAGACCCAGTACTTC
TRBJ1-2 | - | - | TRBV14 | CASSGTGLSNYGYTF | TGTGCCAGCAGCGGTACGGGATTATCCAACTATGGCTACACCTTC
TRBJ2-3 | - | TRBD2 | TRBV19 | CASSRGFSGGFTDTQYF | TGTGCCAGTAGTAGGGGTTTTAGCGGGGGATTCACAGATACGCAGTATTTT
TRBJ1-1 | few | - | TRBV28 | CASSVGDTEAFF | TGTGCCAGCAGTGTAGGGGACACTGAAGCTTTCTTT
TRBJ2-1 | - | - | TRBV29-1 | CSVEDPARAFDEQFF | TGCAGCGTTGAAGATCCCGCCAGGGCTTTCGATGAGCAGTTCTTC
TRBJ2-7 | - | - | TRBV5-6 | CASSWTRGGYEQYF | TGTGCCAGCAGTTGGACACGCGGCGGCTACGAGCAGTACTTC
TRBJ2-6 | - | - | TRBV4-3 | CASSQYSYSGANVLTF | TGCGCCAGCAGCCAATACTCATACTCTGGGGCCAACGTCCTGACTTTC
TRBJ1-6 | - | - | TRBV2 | CASSLREGITPLHF | TGTGCCAGCAGCCTTAGGGAGGGGATAACACCCCTCCACTTT
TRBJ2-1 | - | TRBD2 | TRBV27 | CASSVAGGGSYNEQFF | TGTGCCAGCAGTGTCGCTGGGGGGGGCTCCTACAATGAGCAGTTCTTC
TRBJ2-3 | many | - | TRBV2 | CASSVGPGGLSAQYF | TGTGCCAGCAGTGTAGGACCCGGGGGTCTGAGCGCGCAGTATTTT
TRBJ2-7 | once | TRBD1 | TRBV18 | CASSPSGQRTEYF | TGTGCCAGCTCACCATCGGGACAGAGGACGGAGTACTTC
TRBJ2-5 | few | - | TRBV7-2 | CASSSDRSQETQYF | TGTGCCAGCAGCTCCGACAGATCTCAAGAGACCCAGTACTTC
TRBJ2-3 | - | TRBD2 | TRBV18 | CASSTGLAGGPSDTQYF | TGTGCCAGCTCAACTGGACTAGCGGGGGGGCCATCCGATACGCAGTATTTT
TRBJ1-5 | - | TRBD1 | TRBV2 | CASRETGTGGNNQPQHF | TGTGCCAGCAGGGAGACGGGGACAGGTGGAAACAATCAGCCCCAGCATTTT
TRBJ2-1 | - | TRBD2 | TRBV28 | CASSFLKSGGAGNEQFF | TGTGCCAGCAGTTTTTTAAAAAGCGGGGGGGCGGGGAATGAGCAGTTCTTC
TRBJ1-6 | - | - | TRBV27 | CASSYRADSPLHF | TGTGCCAGCAGTTACAGGGCGGATTCACCCCTCCACTTT
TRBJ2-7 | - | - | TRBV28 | CASSLSGVKYF | TGTGCCAGCAGTTTATCCGGGGTGAAGTACTTC
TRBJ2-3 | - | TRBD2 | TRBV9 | CASSVGSGGATDTQYF | TGTGCCAGCAGCGTAGGAAGCGGGGGGGCCACAGATACGCAGTATTTT
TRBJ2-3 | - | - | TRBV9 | CASSVVSGGGADTQYF | TGTGCCAGCAGCGTAGTCTCCGGGGGTGGGGCAGATACGCAGTATTTT